These 9 T cell receptor beta chains originate from one sample sequenced in a study of Ad26.COV2.S vaccination and SARS-CoV-2 variants. The table came from immunoSEQ multiplex PCR; TCRdb's copy has only in-frame clones and leaves some out. The table records about 320,000 clones, about 86% of them present only once. Treatment described: around 19 received Ad26.COV2.S at low or high dose, single or two shots; roughly five received placebo; per-sample allocation not given. Following the first vaccine or placebo injection, samples were taken on day 63. The material was peripheral blood, obtained in a trial of Ad26.COV2.S vaccine versus placebo. The receptors come from a person aged 18 to 65 who received the Ad26.COV2.S COVID-19 vaccine or a placebo.

This clone has just one count. The CDR3 nucleotides are TGTGCCAGCAGAAGTTTCAGGGATTCACCCCTCCACTTT. It specifies CASRSFRDSPLHF. The V call is TRBV11-2, the J call TRBJ1-6, with a weak D call TRBD1 (5 bases). Between the trimmed V and J ends, which lost 6 bases and 8 bases, there was a span of 11 bases. CDR1 is SGHAT, CDR2 FQNNGV, per germline. The CDR3 has 13 amino acids. Supplemented by reference TRBV11-2 and TRBJ1-6, the full variable domain reads EAGVAQSPRYKIIEKRQSVAFWCNPISGHATLYWYQQILGQGPKLLIQFQNNGVVDDSQLPKDRFSAERLKGVDSTLKIQPAKLEDSAVYLCASRSFRDSPLHFGNGTRLTVT.

The chain couples TRBV28 to TRBJ1-2; 7 nucleotides match TRBD1. Germline V lookup: CDR1 MDHEN, CDR2 SYDVKM. V shed 7 bases, J shed 4 bases, and the junction held 3 bases outside the gene matches. This CDR3 contains 12 residues. CDR3 loop: CASTRTGYGYTF. CDR3 DNA sequence: TGTGCCAGCACCCGGACAGGCTATGGCTACACCTTC.

This rearrangement joins TRBV30 to TRBJ1-3; 11 bases agree with TRBD1. V was pared by 5 bases and J by 3 bases, with 3 bases of the junction left unmatched. The germline V gene encodes CDR1 GTSNPN and CDR2 SVGIG (reference sequence). The length of the CDR3 is 14 residues. The CDR3: CAWGQGAGGNTIYF. Here the CDR3 DNA reads TGTGCCTGGGGACAGGGGGCTGGTGGAAACACCATATATTTT.

This clone was observed once. The chain couples TRBV18 to TRBJ1-1; 8 nucleotides agree with TRBD1. V lost 2 bases and J lost 8; bases outside the gene matches: 4. The CDR3 has 13 residues. Germline V CDR1 and CDR2: KGHSH, LQKENI. As DNA, the CDR3 is TGTGCCAGCTCACCATATGGGACAGGAGAAGCTTTCTTT. Translation: CASSPYGTGEAFF.

The rearrangement joins TRBV6-5 to TRBJ2-7; 12 nucleotides match TRBD1. Trimming took 6 bases from V and 4 from J; bases not matched to a gene: 7. CDR1 MNHEY and CDR2 SVGAGI come from the germline V gene. This CDR3 is 15 amino acids long. The CDR3 loop is CASSRGQGAKYEQYF. The CDR3, as DNA: TGTGCCAGCAGCCGGGGACAGGGGGCGAAGTACGAGCAGTACTTC.

The rearrangement links TRBV2 to TRBJ1-4, with D hard to call. V lost 3 bases, J lost 0 bases, and 17 bases lay in between. The germline CDR1 and CDR2 sequences are SNHLY and FYNNEI. CDR3 length: 18 amino acids. The CDR3 DNA reads TGTGCCAGCAGTGATACGGCGAGAGCAGCCCCAACTAATGAAAAACTGTTTTTT. Its translation: CASSDTARAAPTNEKLFF. The entire variable domain, with the rest obtained from reference TRBV2 and TRBJ1-4, is as follows: EPEVTQTPSHQVTQMGQEVILRCVPISNHLYFYWYRQILGQKVEFLVSFYNNEISEKSEIFDDQFSVERPDGSNFTLKIRSTKLEDSAMYFCASSDTARAAPTNEKLFFGSGTQLSVL.

This chain links TRBV20-1 with TRBJ2-7, with a tentative D call TRBD2 (6 bases). Trimming removed 6 bases at V and 7 bases at J, with 13 bases between. The CDR3 extends over 11 amino acids. Germline values: CDR1 DFQATT, CDR2 SNEGSKA (reference sequence). Written as DNA, the CDR3 is TGCAGTGCGCGGGGTCCTGCAGAGCAGTACTTC. Translation gives CSARGPAEQYF.

The gene calls are TRBV19 and TRBJ2-5; D not resolved. Germline V gene lookup returns CDR1 LNHDA and CDR2 SQIVND (reference sequence). The CDR3 has 12 amino acids. V dropped 5 bases and J dropped 5 bases, with 9 bases sitting between them. Here the CDR3 DNA reads TGTGCCAGTAGTCCTATGGGGGAGACCCAGTACTTC. Translating gives CASSPMGETQYF.

This sequence joins TRBV9 and TRBJ1-2; D may be TRBD1 (6 bases). This CDR3 has 14 residues. Germline V gene sequence: CDR1 SGDLS, CDR2 YYNGEE. Trimming shortened V by 6 bases and J by 4 bases, and 16 bases separated the two germline ends. The CDR3: CASTPPRDTYGYTF. The CDR3 nucleotides read TGTGCCAGCACCCCCCCGAGGGACACCTATGGCTACACCTTC.